The 16 T cell receptor beta chains below come from one sample, sequenced in a study of blood T cell repertoires in COVID-19. Produced via immunoSEQ multiplex PCR; TCRdb's table is partial and in-frame only. Seen here are about 240,000 clones, approximately 83% observed once, and the top ten hold roughly 9.6%. Sequenced: peripheral blood. Receptors originate from an elderly woman with acute or convalescent COVID-19.

This chain links TRBV28 with TRBJ1-2, with TRBD1 matching over 12 bases. The length of the CDR3 is 15 residues. Germline-derived CDR1 and CDR2 are MDHEN and SYDVKM. Losses at the gene ends were 6 bases for V and 5 bases for J; bases not matched to a gene: 7. Here the CDR3 reads CASSPGQGAWYGYTF. As DNA, the CDR3 is TGTGCCAGCAGCCCGGGACAGGGGGCATGGTATGGCTACACCTTC.

J is TRBJ1-2 and V is TRBV7-9; D gene uncertain. V shed 7 bases and J shed 5 bases, with 26 bases lying between them. Germline V gives CDR1 SEHNR, CDR2 FQNEAQ (reference sequence). CDR3 size: 17 residues. The CDR3 is CASTPLIGGPQGYGYTF. The DNA of the CDR3 is TGTGCCAGCACCCCACTGATTGGAGGTCCCCAAGGATATGGCTACACCTTC. Complete variable domain (other parts from reference TRBV7-9 and TRBJ1-2): DTGVSQNPRHKITKRGQNVTFRCDPISEHNRLYWYRQTLGQGPEFLTYFQNEAQLEKSRLLSDRFSAERPKGSFSTLEIQRTEQGDSAMYLCASTPLIGGPQGYGYTFGSGTRLTVV.

The chain joins TRBV6-6 to TRBJ2-3, with 9 bases identical to TRBD2. From germline, CDR1 is MNHNY and CDR2 SVGAGI (reference sequence). The V and J ends lost 5 bases and 1 base, in that order; junction bases with no gene match: 4. The CDR3 spans 15 residues. CDR3 DNA: TGTGCCAGCAGTCCGAGGACTAGCGGCACAGATACGCAGTATTTT. Protein: CASSPRTSGTDTQYF.

This rearrangement joins TRBV5-6 to TRBJ2-1, with 14 positions matching TRBD2. The CDR3 spans 17 residues. V was pared by 6 bases and J by 3 bases, with 8 bases of the junction left unmatched. Looked up from germline, CDR1 is SGHDT and CDR2 is YYEEEE. CDR3 protein: CASTLLGTSGGYNEQFF. CDR3 DNA: TGTGCCAGCACCCTACTTGGGACTAGCGGGGGCTACAATGAGCAGTTCTTC.

The chain joins TRBV6-2 or TRBV6-3 to TRBJ2-4; 9 nucleotides line up with TRBD1. The CDR3 loop spans 15 amino acids. V dropped 5 bases and J dropped 6; count of bases not matched to a gene: 8. Looked up from germline, CDR1 is MNHEY and CDR2 is SVGEGT. CDR3 sequence reads: CASSPGQGSGNIQYF. The CDR3 DNA is TGTGCCAGCAGTCCCGGACAGGGGTCGGGAAACATTCAGTACTTC.

The genes are TRBV4-2 and TRBJ2-1, with 11 bases aligning to TRBD2. J lost 10 bases, V lost 0 bases, and 8 bases had no gene match. The CDR3 totals 16 residues. Germline V CDR1 and CDR2: LGHNA, YNFKEQ. The CDR3 is CASSQDLLAGDREQFF. The DNA for the CDR3 is TGTGCCAGCAGCCAAGACCTACTAGCGGGGGACCGGGAGCAGTTCTTC.

This chain joins TRBV2 and TRBJ2-1; 9 positions match TRBD1. The J segment lost 6 bases and the V segment lost 5 bases, leaving 8 bases of the junction unmatched. Germline V gene data show CDR1 as SNHLY and CDR2 as FYNNEI. CDR3 length equals 15 residues. CDR3 loop: CASSTRTGAGNEQFF. The CDR3 DNA reads TGTGCCAGCAGTACCCGGACAGGGGCTGGCAATGAGCAGTTCTTC.

The chain joins TRBV7-9 to TRBJ1-3; D remains ambiguous. V dropped 5 bases and J dropped 0 bases, with 5 bases sitting between them. Germline loops: CDR1 SEHNR, CDR2 FQNEAQ (reference sequence). This CDR3 region has 13 residues. The DNA of the CDR3 is TGTGCCAGCAGCCTCTACTCTGGAAACACCATATATTTT. Encoded protein: CASSLYSGNTIYF.

The J gene is TRBJ2-3, the V gene TRBV5-4; 7 nucleotides align to TRBD1. Looked up from germline, CDR1 is SGHNT and CDR2 is YYREEE (reference sequence). J lost 1 base, V lost 4 bases, and 6 bases had no gene match. The CDR3 is made up of 15 amino acids. The CDR3 loop reads CASSLEGAGTDTQYF. CDR3 DNA: TGTGCCAGCAGCCTAGAGGGGGCTGGCACAGATACGCAGTATTTT.

This chain connects TRBV6-1 to TRBJ1-2; 7 nucleotides agree with TRBD1. This CDR3 comprises 11 residues. Germline CDR1 is MNHNS and CDR2 is SASEGT. V shed 7 bases, J shed 14 bases, and the junction held 10 bases outside the gene matches. The CDR3 DNA reads TGTGCCAGCAACAACGCAGGGACAGCGACCTTC. This codes for CASNNAGTATF.

The V call is TRBV11-1, the J call TRBJ1-6; no reliable D call. Trimming cost V 5 bases and J 7 bases, with 12 bases left between them. This CDR3 is 14 amino acids long. The germline gives CDR1 SGHAT, CDR2 FQDESV (reference sequence). This chain's CDR3 is CASSGEGSNSPLHF. The CDR3 region has the DNA TGTGCCAGCAGCGGAGAGGGCAGCAATTCACCCCTCCACTTT.

In this sample, this clone turned up a few times. This sequence joins TRBV30 and TRBJ1-1; TRBD1 is a possible D gene (6 bases). This CDR3 has 15 amino acids. V lost 3 bases to trimming and J lost 1 base, with 15 bases between them. Looked up from germline, CDR1 is GTSNPN and CDR2 is SVGIG (reference sequence). CDR3 bases: TGTGCCTGGAGCCCAGATACAGGGTGGAACACTGAAGCTTTCTTT. Translation gives CAWSPDTGWNTEAFF.

The V gene is TRBV18, the J gene TRBJ1-3; D is unresolved. Trimming removed 3 bases at V and 0 bases at J, with 9 bases between. Germline V gene data show CDR1 as KGHSH and CDR2 as LQKENI. The CDR3 contains 15 residues. DNA for the CDR3: TGTGCCAGCTCACCGTATACGGTCTCTGGAAACACCATATATTTT. Amino acid sequence: CASSPYTVSGNTIYF.

This clone is a singleton in its sample. The chain carries TRBV27 and TRBJ1-6; 8 nucleotides align to TRBD1. Germline lookup yields CDR1 MNHEY and CDR2 SMNVEV (reference sequence). Trimming cost V 5 bases and J 7 bases; bases outside gene matches: 7. The CDR3 runs 15 residues. This chain's CDR3 is CASSHSTGVNSPLHF. In DNA form, the CDR3 reads TGTGCCAGCAGTCACTCGACAGGGGTGAATTCACCCCTCCACTTT.

The chain links TRBV30 to TRBJ2-7; weak D call: TRBD1 (6 bases). The germline V gene has CDR1 GTSNPN and CDR2 SVGIG (reference sequence). The CDR3 covers 11 residues. The germline V and J ends were trimmed by 4 bases and 5 bases, with 9 bases remaining between them. The chain's CDR3 is CAWTQGDEQYF. The CDR3 nucleotides read TGTGCCTGGACACAGGGAGACGAGCAGTACTTC.

The chain joins TRBV2 to TRBJ1-1; TRBD1 matches 7 bases. Germline V gene sequence: CDR1 SNHLY, CDR2 FYNNEI. J gave up 1 base and V 4 bases, and 9 bases lay outside the gene matches. The length of the CDR3 is 16 residues. In nucleotides, the CDR3 is TGTGCCAGCAGTGCCCAACAGGGGTTGGGGAACACTGAAGCTTTCTTT. Protein sequence: CASSAQQGLGNTEAFF.